This passage covers 30 T cell receptor beta chains from one sample sequenced in a study of blood T cells in healthy people across ages. The use of a sample-barcoded 5' primer and a J-beta primer mix characterized a second PCR of roughly 6 to 11 cycles. TCRdb passed the 5' RACE reads through MiXCR, listing each CDR3 protein once. Among some 930,000 distinct CDR3 sequences, 29% were seen once, and the ten largest hold 10% to 13%. The sample also formed part of further work on T cells of mothers and their children.

The sample consisted of blood. These receptors were taken from a middle-aged woman in good health.

V is TRBV7-2 and J is TRBJ2-3; tentative D call: TRBD2 (7 bases). This CDR3 is built from 15 residues. Per germline, CDR1 SGHTA and CDR2 FQGNSA. Deletions cut 6 bases from V and 1 base from J, with 14 bases between. In DNA, the CDR3 is TGTGCCAGCAGTAGGGGGGGTTCGGGCACAGATACGCAGTATTTT. Encoded protein: CASSRGGSGTDTQYF.

This clonotype was seen a few times. V gene TRBV7-2 combines with J gene TRBJ2-7, with D possibly matching TRBD1 (6 bases). Germline values: CDR1 SGHTA, CDR2 FQGNSA. V lost 6 bases to trimming and J lost 1 base, with 16 bases between them. The CDR3 is 15 amino acids. For the CDR3, the DNA is TGTGCCAGCAGATATTCCCCGGGACAATCCTACGAGCAGTACTTC. Translated, it gives CASRYSPGQSYEQYF.

V and J are TRBV10-3 and TRBJ1-2, with 7 bases that match TRBD1. Trimming removed 3 bases from V and 6 bases from J; junction bases left unmatched: 4. Germline CDR1 reads ENHRY; CDR2 reads SYGVKD. The CDR3 runs 13 residues. CDR3 DNA: TGTGCCATCAGTGAAGACAGGGTAGATGGCTACACCTTC. Encoded protein: CAISEDRVDGYTF.

The V call is TRBV28, the J call TRBJ1-2, with 7 bases identical to TRBD1. V was clipped by 7 bases and J by 6 bases; unmatched bases: 5. The CDR3 has 12 residues. Germline lookup yields CDR1 MDHEN and CDR2 SYDVKM. CDR3 protein: CASTPRGHGYTF. CDR3 sequence (DNA): TGTGCCAGCACCCCGAGGGGGCATGGCTACACCTTC.

Worth noting for this clonotype: A much more abundant neighbour one base away suggests this may be a read error. The V gene is TRBV28, the J gene TRBJ2-4; 7 bases map to TRBD1. The CDR3 consists of 15 residues. CDR1 is MDHEN and CDR2 is SYDVKM in the germline V gene. V gave up 3 bases and J gave up 13 bases; unmatched junction bases: 15. The CDR3 is CASSLGTALSYQQYF. CDR3 bases: TGTGCCAGCAGTTTGGGGACAGCTCTATCCTACCAGCAGTACTTC.

Comments on this clonotype: Compared with germline, one end of the junction differs, possibly owing to a read error. The rearrangement links TRBV20-1 to TRBJ1-4; D perhaps matches TRBD1 (5 bases). Germline values: CDR1 DFQATT, CDR2 SNEGSKA (reference sequence). The CDR3 totals 13 residues. CDR3 in DNA: TGCAGTGCGAGAGACAGTAATAATGAAAAACTGTTTTTT. Its translation: CSARDSNNEKLFF.

This clonotype was detected once. This could be a read error, since a much larger clone is one nucleotide away. The CDR3 does not close with the conserved phenylalanine or tryptophan, likely indicating a read error. The rearrangement joins TRBV12-3 or TRBV12-4 to TRBJ1-2, with D uncertain. Trimming cost V 6 bases and J 8 bases, with 16 bases left between them. CDR3 length equals 13 residues. The CDR3 protein is CASSPGRLGGYTC. The CDR3, as DNA: TGTGCCAGCAGCCCCGGTCGCCTCGGGGGCTACACCTGC.

This clonotype was counted only a few times. The chain recombines TRBV7-2 with TRBJ1-4; 7 bases match TRBD1. Per the germline V gene, CDR1 is SGHTA and CDR2 is FQGNSA. V shed 1 base, J shed 8 bases, and the junction held 7 bases outside the gene matches. This CDR3 contains 15 residues. The CDR3 DNA reads as TGTGCCAGCAGCTTAGGTGGACAGGCGAGCGAAAAACTGTTTTTT. This sequence encodes CASSLGGQASEKLFF.

This clonotype has only a few counts. As DNA, the CDR3 is TGTGCCACCAGCTCCCCGATGGCAGGCTCAACCTACGAGCAGTACTTC. Amino acid sequence: CATSSPMAGSTYEQYF. The chain carries TRBV15 and TRBJ2-4; D remains ambiguous. The DNA end favors TRBJ2-7, so the J call may be wrong. Looked up from germline, CDR1 is LNHNV and CDR2 is YYDKDF (reference sequence). The CDR3 runs to 16 residues.

V usage is TRBV5-1 and J usage is TRBJ2-1; TRBD2 is a possible D gene (5 bases). This CDR3 spans 12 amino acids. Per germline, CDR1 SGHRS and CDR2 YFSETQ. With 3 bases removed from V and 9 bases from J, the gap between germline ends came to 10 bases. Here the CDR3 DNA reads TGCGCCAGCAGCTCCGGGGTTGGTGAGCAGTTCTTC. Amino acid sequence: CASSSGVGEQFF. The full variable domain, completed using reference TRBV5-1 and TRBJ2-1, is KAGVTQTPRYLIKTRGQQVTLSCSPISGHRSVSWYQQTPGQGLQFLFEYFSETQRNKGNFPGRFSGRQFSNSRSEMNVSTLELGDSALYLCASSSGVGEQFFGPGTRLTVL.

This clonotype was seen a handful of times. The chain links TRBV7-9 to TRBJ2-1; TRBD2 matches 12 bases. The germline gives CDR1 SEHNR, CDR2 FQNEAQ (reference sequence). V gave up 8 bases and J gave up 6 bases; unmatched junction bases: 11. The CDR3 is 16 amino acids. CDR3 in amino acids: CASGRASGGVSNEQFF. CDR3 in DNA: TGTGCCAGCGGCCGAGCTAGCGGGGGGGTTTCCAATGAGCAGTTCTTC.

This clonotype was recorded a few times. The rearrangement joins TRBV6-1 to TRBJ2-3; D tentatively fits TRBD1 or TRBD2 (5 bases each). Germline V CDR1 and CDR2: MNHNS, SASEGT. This CDR3 comprises 18 residues. V was pared by 8 bases and J by 0 bases, with 24 bases between. CDR3 sequence: CASLPDAGTGSSTDTQYF. In DNA form, the CDR3 reads TGTGCCAGCCTCCCGGACGCCGGGACGGGTAGTAGCACAGATACGCAGTATTTT.

This clonotype has at least ten counts. V is TRBV28 and J is TRBJ2-5; D is perhaps TRBD1 (6 bases). There are 14 residues in the CDR3. V lost 2 bases to trimming and J lost 11 bases, with 18 bases between them. CDR1 is MDHEN, CDR2 SYDVKM, per germline. For the CDR3, the DNA is TGTGCCAGCAGTTTAGTCGTGGGGGCAGGTGAGCAGTACTTC. Residues: CASSLVVGAGEQYF. Filled out from reference TRBV28 and TRBJ2-5, the complete variable domain reads DVKVTQSSRYLVKRTGEKVFLECVQDMDHENMFWYRQDPGLGLRLIYFSYDVKMKEKGDIPEGYSVSREKKERFSLILESASTNQTSMYLCASSLVVGAGEQYFGPGTRLLVL.

This clonotype was counted only a few times. This chain uses TRBV7-9 with TRBJ1-5; a possible D gene is TRBD1 (6 bases). This CDR3 comprises 11 residues. From germline, CDR1 is SEHNR and CDR2 FQNEAQ (reference sequence). The germline V and J ends were trimmed by 6 bases and 13 bases, with 13 bases remaining between them. The CDR3 protein is CASSFTGPQHF. For the CDR3, the DNA is TGTGCCAGCAGTTTTACAGGGCCTCAGCATTTT.

The gene calls are TRBV15 and TRBJ2-6; D is uncertain. Trimming removed 0 bases from V and 0 bases from J, with 12 bases in between. Germline loops: CDR1 LNHNV, CDR2 YYDKDF (reference sequence). This CDR3 spans 18 amino acids. The CDR3 spells CATSRDKLAGSGANVLTF. The CDR3 nucleotides are TGTGCCACCAGCAGAGATAAGTTGGCAGGCTCTGGGGCCAACGTCCTGACTTTC.

This clonotype was seen ten or more times. Compared with germline, one end of the junction differs, possibly owing to a read error. The genes are TRBV29-1 and TRBJ2-7; 9 nucleotides line up with TRBD1. CDR1 is SQVTM and CDR2 is ANQGSEA in the germline V gene. This CDR3 has 14 residues. Written as DNA, the CDR3 is TGCAGCGTCGAAGACTGGGACAGGGTGAACGAGCAGTACTTC. It specifies CSVEDWDRVNEQYF.

This clonotype was detected many times. This chain connects TRBV10-3 to TRBJ2-1; D is unclear. The V gene lost 3 bases and the J gene lost 0 bases, with 6 bases spanning the gap. This CDR3 contains 14 residues. Per germline, CDR1 ENHRY and CDR2 SYGVKD. The CDR3 protein is CAISDVDSYNEQFF. Here the CDR3 DNA reads TGTGCCATCAGTGACGTCGACTCCTACAATGAGCAGTTCTTC.

The CDR3 reads CASSYSGTGGAGGLYQETQYF. CDR3 in DNA: TGTGCCAGCAGTTACTCCGGGACAGGGGGCGCGGGCGGATTGTACCAAGAGACCCAGTACTTC. The chain employs TRBV6-5 and TRBJ2-5; 12 bases are shared with TRBD1. Germline V CDR1 and CDR2: MNHEY, SVGAGI. This CDR3 spans 21 amino acids. V lost 0 bases to trimming and J lost 0 bases; unmatched junction nucleotides: 14.

This clonotype was seen more than once but under ten times. The chain uses TRBV7-2 and TRBJ1-2; 7 bases map to TRBD1. Germline V gene sequence: CDR1 SGHTA, CDR2 FQGNSA. The V gene end was trimmed by 1 base and the J gene end by 5 bases; junction bases not matched to a gene: 4. The CDR3 consists of 14 residues. Here the CDR3 reads CASSLDSGGYGYTF. CDR3 sequence (DNA): TGTGCCAGCAGCTTAGACTCAGGGGGGTATGGCTACACCTTC.

The chain employs TRBV28 and TRBJ1-1; no reliable D call. The CDR3 has 14 amino acids. The V gene lost 3 bases and the J gene lost 0 bases, with 8 bases spanning the gap. CDR1 is MDHEN and CDR2 is SYDVKM in the germline V gene. The CDR3 reads CASSLPVLNTEAFF. CDR3 bases: TGTGCCAGCAGTTTGCCAGTTTTGAACACTGAAGCTTTCTTT.

This clonotype was counted at least ten times. The V and J genes are TRBV7-6 and TRBJ2-6; no firm D call. Deletions cut 1 base from V and 0 bases from J, with 7 bases between. The V gene's germline CDR1 is SGHVS and CDR2 FNYEAQ. This CDR3 spans 16 amino acids. The DNA of the CDR3 is TGTGCCAGCAGCTTAGGACCGGGCTCTGGGGCCAACGTCCTGACTTTC. The encoded protein is CASSLGPGSGANVLTF.

CDR3 amino acids: CASSNRGNTEAFF. CDR3 nucleotides: TGTGCCAGCAGTAACAGGGGGAACACTGAAGCTTTCTTT. V is TRBV28 and J is TRBJ1-1; 7 nucleotides line up with TRBD1. V gave up 5 bases and J gave up 1 base; unmatched junction bases: 1. Germline V gene sequence: CDR1 MDHEN, CDR2 SYDVKM. CDR3 length: 13 amino acids.

This clonotype has ten or more counts. CDR3 loop: CASETTTGTIYGYTF. The DNA of the CDR3 is TGTGCCAGCGAAACCACAACGGGGACGATCTATGGCTACACCTTC. The chain couples TRBV7-9 to TRBJ1-2; D may be TRBD1 (5 bases). Per germline, CDR1 SEHNR and CDR2 FQNEAQ (reference sequence). V shed 8 bases and J shed 4 bases, with 20 bases lying between them. The CDR3 spans 15 residues.

This clonotype has a count of ten or more. This sequence joins TRBV7-2 and TRBJ2-7; D may be TRBD1 (6 bases). The CDR3 loop spans 14 amino acids. Trimming left V 1 base short and J 3 bases short, with 10 bases between. The germline V gene has CDR1 SGHTA and CDR2 FQGNSA. The CDR3, as DNA: TGTGCCAGCAGCTTAGGCTACAGGGACTACGAGCAGTACTTC. It codes for CASSLGYRDYEQYF.

This clonotype was counted between two and nine times. J is TRBJ1-1 and V is TRBV12-3 or TRBV12-4; tentative D call: TRBD1 (6 bases). CDR3 length: 14 amino acids. Trimming pared 7 bases from V and 7 bases from J, leaving 19 bases between. In DNA, the CDR3 is TGTGCCAGCATTTCGACAGGACGGAGCCATGAAGCTTTCTTT. This encodes CASISTGRSHEAFF.

Turning to this clonotype: This may be a read error: a much more frequent sequence differs by one nucleotide. The J gene is TRBJ2-7, the V gene TRBV28; D perhaps matches TRBD2 (5 bases). The CDR3 spans 14 residues. The V gene's germline CDR1 is MDHEN and CDR2 SYDVKM. Trimming removed 8 bases at V and 3 bases at J, with 17 bases between. This CDR3 reads CASPRGRRIYEQYF. In nucleotides, the CDR3 is TGTGCCAGCCCGCGCGGGCGGAGGATCTACGAGCAGTACTTC.

This clonotype occurred a few times. The J gene is TRBJ1-3, the V gene TRBV4-3; tentative D call: TRBD1 (6 bases). Trimming pared 4 bases from V and 5 bases from J, leaving 9 bases between. Germline loops: CDR1 LGHNA, CDR2 YSLEER. This CDR3 has 13 amino acids. The CDR3 protein is CASSRDNRNTIYF. DNA of the CDR3: TGCGCCAGCAGCCGGGACAATAGAAACACCATATATTTT.

The chain employs TRBV12-3 or TRBV12-4 and TRBJ1-2; D gene ambiguous. V lost 1 base to trimming and J lost 3 bases, with 12 bases between them. This CDR3 has 15 residues. The CDR3 protein is CASSLGVAQHYGYTF. The CDR3 bases are TGTGCCAGCAGTTTAGGGGTAGCGCAGCACTATGGCTACACCTTC.

This chain joins TRBV20-1 and TRBJ2-5; no clear D. The assigned J gene may be wrong: the sequence end matches TRBJ2-7 better. The germline V gene has CDR1 DFQATT and CDR2 SNEGSKA (reference sequence). The CDR3 sequence is 12 residues long. CDR3 sequence: CSAREDRDEQYF. Here the CDR3 DNA reads TGCAGTGCTAGAGAGGACCGCGACGAGCAGTACTTC.

The table lists this clonotype with many counts. The rearrangement uses TRBV28 and TRBJ2-7, with 9 bases lining up with TRBD1. Trimming cost V 2 bases and J 6 bases; bases outside gene matches: 17. CDR1 is MDHEN, CDR2 SYDVKM, per germline. CDR3 length: 18 amino acids. CDR3 loop: CASSLRTGAPGVYGEQYF. The CDR3 DNA reads as TGTGCCAGCAGTTTACGGACAGGGGCCCCGGGGGTGTACGGCGAGCAGTACTTC.